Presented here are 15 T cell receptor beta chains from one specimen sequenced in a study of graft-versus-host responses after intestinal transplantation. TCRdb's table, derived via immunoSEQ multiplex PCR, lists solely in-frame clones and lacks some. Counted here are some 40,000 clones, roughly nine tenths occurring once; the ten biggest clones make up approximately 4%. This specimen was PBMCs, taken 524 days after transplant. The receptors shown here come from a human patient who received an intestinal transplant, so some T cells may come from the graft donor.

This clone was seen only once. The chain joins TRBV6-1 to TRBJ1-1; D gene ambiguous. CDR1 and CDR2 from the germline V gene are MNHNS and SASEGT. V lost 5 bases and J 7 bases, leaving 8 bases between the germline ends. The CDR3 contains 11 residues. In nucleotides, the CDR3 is TGTGCCAGCAGTTCAGCAGGTGAAGCTTTCTTT. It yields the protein CASSSAGEAFF.

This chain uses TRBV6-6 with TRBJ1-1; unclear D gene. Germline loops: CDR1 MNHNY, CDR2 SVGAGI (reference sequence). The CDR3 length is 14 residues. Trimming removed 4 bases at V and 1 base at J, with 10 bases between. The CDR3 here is CASSSPQRNTEAFF. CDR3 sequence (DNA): TGTGCCAGCAGTTCGCCACAGAGGAACACTGAAGCTTTCTTT.

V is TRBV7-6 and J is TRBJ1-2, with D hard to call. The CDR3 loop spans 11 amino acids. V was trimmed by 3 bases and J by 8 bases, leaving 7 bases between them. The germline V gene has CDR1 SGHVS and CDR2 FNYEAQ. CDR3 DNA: TGTGCCAGCAGCTTCACGGGGGGCTACACCTTC. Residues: CASSFTGGYTF.

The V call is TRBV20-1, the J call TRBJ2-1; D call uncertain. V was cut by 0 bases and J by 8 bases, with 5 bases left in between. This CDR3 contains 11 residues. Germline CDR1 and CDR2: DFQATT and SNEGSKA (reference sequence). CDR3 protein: CSARDQDEQFF. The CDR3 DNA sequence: TGCAGTGCTAGAGATCAAGATGAGCAGTTCTTC.

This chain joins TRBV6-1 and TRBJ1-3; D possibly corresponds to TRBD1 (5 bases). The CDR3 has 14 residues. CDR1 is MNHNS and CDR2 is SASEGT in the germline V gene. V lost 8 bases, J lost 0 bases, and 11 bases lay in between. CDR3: CASGGLSSGNTIYF. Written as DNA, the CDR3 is TGTGCCAGCGGGGGACTGTCCTCTGGAAACACCATATATTTT.

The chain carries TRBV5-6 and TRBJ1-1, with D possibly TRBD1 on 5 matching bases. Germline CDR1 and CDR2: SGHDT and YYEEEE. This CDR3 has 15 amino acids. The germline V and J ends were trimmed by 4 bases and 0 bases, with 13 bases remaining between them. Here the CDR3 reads CASSPGGELNTEAFF. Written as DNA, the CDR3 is TGTGCCAGCAGCCCGGGGGGTGAATTGAACACTGAAGCTTTCTTT.

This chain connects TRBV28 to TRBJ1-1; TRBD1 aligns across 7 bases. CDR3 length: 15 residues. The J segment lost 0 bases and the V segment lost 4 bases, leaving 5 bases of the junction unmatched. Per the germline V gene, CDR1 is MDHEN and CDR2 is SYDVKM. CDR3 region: CASSSPTGMNTEAFF. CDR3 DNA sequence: TGTGCCAGCAGTTCCCCGACAGGGATGAACACTGAAGCTTTCTTT.

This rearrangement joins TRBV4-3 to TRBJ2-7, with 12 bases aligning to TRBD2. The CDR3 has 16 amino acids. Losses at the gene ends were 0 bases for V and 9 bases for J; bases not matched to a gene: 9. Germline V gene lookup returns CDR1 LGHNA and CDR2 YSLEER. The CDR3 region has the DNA TGCGCCAGCAGCCAAGAGCGGGCTAGCGGGAGGGAGGGGCAGTACTTC. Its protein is CASSQERASGREGQYF.

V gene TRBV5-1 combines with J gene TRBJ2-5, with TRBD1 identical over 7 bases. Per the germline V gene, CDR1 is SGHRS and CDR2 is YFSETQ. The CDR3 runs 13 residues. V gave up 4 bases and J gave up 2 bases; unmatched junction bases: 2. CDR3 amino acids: CASSRGQQETQYF. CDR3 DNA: TGCGCCAGCAGCCGGGGACAGCAAGAGACCCAGTACTTC.

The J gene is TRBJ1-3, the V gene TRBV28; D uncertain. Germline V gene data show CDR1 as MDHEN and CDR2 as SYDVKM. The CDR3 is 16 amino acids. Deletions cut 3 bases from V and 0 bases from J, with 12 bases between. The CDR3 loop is CASSFTRSYSGNTIYF. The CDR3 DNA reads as TGTGCCAGCAGTTTCACCAGGTCCTACTCTGGAAACACCATATATTTT.

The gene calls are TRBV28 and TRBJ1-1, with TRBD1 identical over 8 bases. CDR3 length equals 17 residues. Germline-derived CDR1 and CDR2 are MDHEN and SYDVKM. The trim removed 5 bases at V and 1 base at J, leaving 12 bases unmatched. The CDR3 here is CASSLQGRDRRNTEAFF. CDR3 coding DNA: TGTGCCAGCAGTCTCCAAGGCCGGGACAGGAGGAACACTGAAGCTTTCTTT.

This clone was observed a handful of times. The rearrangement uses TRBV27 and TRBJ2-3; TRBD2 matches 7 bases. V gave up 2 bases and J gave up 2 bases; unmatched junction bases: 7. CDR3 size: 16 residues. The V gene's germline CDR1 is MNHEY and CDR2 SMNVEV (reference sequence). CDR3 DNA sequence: TGTGCCAGCAGTTTAATTTCTAGCGGTTACACAGATACGCAGTATTTT. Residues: CASSLISSGYTDTQYF.

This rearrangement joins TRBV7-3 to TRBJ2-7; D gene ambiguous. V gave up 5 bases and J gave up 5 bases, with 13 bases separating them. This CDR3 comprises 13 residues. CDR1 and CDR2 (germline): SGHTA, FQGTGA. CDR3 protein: CASSIGPEDEQYF. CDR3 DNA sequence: TGTGCCAGCAGCATAGGACCCGAAGACGAGCAGTACTTC.

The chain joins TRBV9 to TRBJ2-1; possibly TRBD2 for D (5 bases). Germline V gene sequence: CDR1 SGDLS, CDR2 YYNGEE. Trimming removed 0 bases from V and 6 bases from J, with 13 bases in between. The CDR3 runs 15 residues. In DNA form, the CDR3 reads TGTGCCAGCAGCGTAGGCGTTGGGAGAAGCAATGAGCAGTTCTTC. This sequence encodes CASSVGVGRSNEQFF.

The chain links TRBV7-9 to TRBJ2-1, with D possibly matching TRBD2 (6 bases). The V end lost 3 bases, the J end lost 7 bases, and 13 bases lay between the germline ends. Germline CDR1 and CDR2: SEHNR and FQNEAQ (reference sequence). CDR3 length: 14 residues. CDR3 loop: CASSLGGGKNEQFF. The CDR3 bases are TGTGCCAGCAGCTTGGGGGGAGGAAAAAATGAGCAGTTCTTC.